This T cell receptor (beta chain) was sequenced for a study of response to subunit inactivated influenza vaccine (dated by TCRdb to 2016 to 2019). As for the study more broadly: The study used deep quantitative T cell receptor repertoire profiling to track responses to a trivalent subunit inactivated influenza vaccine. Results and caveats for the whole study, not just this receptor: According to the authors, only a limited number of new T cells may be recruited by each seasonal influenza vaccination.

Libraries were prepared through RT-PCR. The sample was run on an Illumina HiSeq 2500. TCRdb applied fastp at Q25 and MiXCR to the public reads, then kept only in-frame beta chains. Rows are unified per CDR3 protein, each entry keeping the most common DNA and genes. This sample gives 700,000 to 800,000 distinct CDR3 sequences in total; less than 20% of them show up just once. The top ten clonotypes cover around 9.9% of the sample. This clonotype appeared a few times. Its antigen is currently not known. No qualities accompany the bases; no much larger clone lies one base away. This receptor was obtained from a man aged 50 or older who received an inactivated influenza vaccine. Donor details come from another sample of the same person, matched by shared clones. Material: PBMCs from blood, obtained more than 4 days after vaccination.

The DNA sequence is given as TGTGCCAGCAGCCCCAGGTGGCTAGCGGGGTTACAAGAGACCCAGTACTTC. It is translated as CASSPRWLAGLQETQYF. The chain links TRBV7-9 with TRBJ2-5; a stretch of 9 junction bases matches TRBD2. The germline V gene (reference sequence) gives CDR1 as SEHNR and CDR2 as FQNEAQ. The CDR3 runs 17 residues from the cysteine to the phenylalanine. The CDR3 DNA has 51 bases and is translated from base 1. After removal of 5 bases from V and 2 bases from J, the junction retains 12 bases not matched to a gene.